The next 4 T cell receptor beta chains were all read from a single sample in a study of blood T cell repertoires in COVID-19. TCRdb keeps only in-frame clones here, not all; method: immunoSEQ multiplex PCR. The sample consists of roughly 100,000 clones, 80% to 85% of them appearing once. Sequenced: peripheral blood. These receptors were obtained from a woman of 80 years or more with acute or convalescent COVID-19.

This clone appeared a single time. The gene calls are TRBV14 and TRBJ1-3, with 7 bases fitting TRBD1. Trimming cost V 4 bases and J 4 bases; bases outside gene matches: 7. Germline CDR1 SGHDN, CDR2 FVKESK. This CDR3 is 15 amino acids long. CDR3: CASSPLGTEGNTIYF. CDR3 DNA: TGTGCCAGCAGCCCCCTAGGGACAGAAGGAAACACCATATATTTT. Variable domain in full (rest from reference TRBV14 and TRBJ1-3): EAGVTQFPSHSVIEKGQTVTLRCDPISGHDNLYWYRRVMGKEIKFLLHFVKESKQDESGMPNNRFLAERTGGTYSTLKVQPAELEDSGVYFCASSPLGTEGNTIYFGEGSWLTVV.

This clone appeared once. The chain has TRBV6-5 and TRBJ1-3, with D perhaps TRBD1 (6 bases). Germline V lookup: CDR1 MNHEY, CDR2 SVGAGI. The CDR3 covers 15 residues. Trimming shortened V by 7 bases and J by 0 bases, and 13 bases separated the two germline ends. This CDR3 reads CASMGHSYSGNTIYF. CDR3 nucleotides: TGTGCCAGCATGGGACACAGCTACTCTGGAAACACCATATATTTT.

V usage is TRBV19 and J usage is TRBJ1-4; D gene unclear. Trimming removed 1 base from V and 0 bases from J, with 6 bases in between. The CDR3 contains 15 residues. Germline lookup yields CDR1 LNHDA and CDR2 SQIVND (reference sequence). The CDR3 DNA sequence: TGTGCCAGTAGTATAGTCTCGGCAACTAATGAAAAACTGTTTTTT. This translates into CASSIVSATNEKLFF. Full variable domain (missing parts from reference TRBV19 and TRBJ1-4): DGGITQSPKYLFRKEGQNVTLSCEQNLNHDAMYWYRQDPGQGLRLIYYSQIVNDFQKGDIAEGYSVSREKKESFPLTVTSAQKNPTAFYLCASSIVSATNEKLFFGSGTQLSVL.

The chain recombines TRBV28 with TRBJ2-1, with 8 bases identical to TRBD1. The CDR3 is 14 residues long. The ends lost 2 bases at V and 4 bases at J; junction bases unmatched: 1. Germline CDR1 and CDR2: MDHEN and SYDVKM. CDR3 protein: CASSLTGGYNEQFF. CDR3 in DNA: TGTGCCAGCAGTTTAACAGGGGGGTACAATGAGCAGTTCTTC.